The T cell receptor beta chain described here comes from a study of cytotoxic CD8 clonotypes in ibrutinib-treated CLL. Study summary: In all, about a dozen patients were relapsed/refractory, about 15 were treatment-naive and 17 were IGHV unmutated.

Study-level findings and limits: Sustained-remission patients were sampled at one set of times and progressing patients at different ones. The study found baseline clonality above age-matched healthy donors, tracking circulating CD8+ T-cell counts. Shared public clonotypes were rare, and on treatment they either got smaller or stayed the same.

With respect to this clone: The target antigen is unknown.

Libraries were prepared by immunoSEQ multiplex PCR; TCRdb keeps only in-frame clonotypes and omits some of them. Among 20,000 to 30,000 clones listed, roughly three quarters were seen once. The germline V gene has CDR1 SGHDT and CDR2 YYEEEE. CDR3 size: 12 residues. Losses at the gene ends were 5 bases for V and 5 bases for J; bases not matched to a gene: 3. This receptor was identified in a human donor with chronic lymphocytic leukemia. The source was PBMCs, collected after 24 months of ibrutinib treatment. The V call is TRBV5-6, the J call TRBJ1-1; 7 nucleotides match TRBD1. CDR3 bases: TGTGCCAGCAGTGAGGGGGCTACTGAAGCTTTCTTT. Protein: CASSEGATEAFF.